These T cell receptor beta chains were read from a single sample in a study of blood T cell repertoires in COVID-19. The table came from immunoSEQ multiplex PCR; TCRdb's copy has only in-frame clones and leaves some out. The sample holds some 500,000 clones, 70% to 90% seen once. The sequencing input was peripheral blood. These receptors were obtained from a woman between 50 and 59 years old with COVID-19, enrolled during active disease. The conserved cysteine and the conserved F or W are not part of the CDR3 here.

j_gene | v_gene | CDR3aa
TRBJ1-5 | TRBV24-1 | ATDSRPANQPQH
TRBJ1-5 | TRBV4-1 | ASSYEGAGNQPQH
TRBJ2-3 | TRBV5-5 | ASSANQQGHGTDTQY
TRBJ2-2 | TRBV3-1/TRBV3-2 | ASSASSYGGELF
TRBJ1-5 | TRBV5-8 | ASSWVGGKSNQPQH
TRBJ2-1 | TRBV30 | AWSVGTGTNEQF
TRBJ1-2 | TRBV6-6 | ASIPQATYGYT
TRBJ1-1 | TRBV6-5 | ASTPGQGGTEAF
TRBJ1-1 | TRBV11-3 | ASSSTGENTEAF
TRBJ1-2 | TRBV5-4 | ASSFWTPKQYGYT
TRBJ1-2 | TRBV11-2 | ASSLPRGNYGYT
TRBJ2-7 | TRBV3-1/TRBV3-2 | ASSPGTGSSYEQY
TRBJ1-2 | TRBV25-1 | ASSGSWAAHGYT
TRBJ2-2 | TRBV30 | AWSVQLNTGELF
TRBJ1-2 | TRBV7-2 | ASSLGTGPDEGYT
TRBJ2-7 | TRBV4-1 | ASSQRLAGEEQY
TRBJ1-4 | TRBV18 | ASSPLPLGKLF
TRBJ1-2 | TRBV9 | ASSTPGTGTYGYT
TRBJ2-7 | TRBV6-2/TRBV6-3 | ASSYEAGGLYEQY
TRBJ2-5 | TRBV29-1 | SVVGSGEETQY
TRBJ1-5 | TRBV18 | ASSPRSDSPIEH
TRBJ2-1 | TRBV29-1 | SVDRRLYNEQF
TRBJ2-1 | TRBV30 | AWGGQGRANEQF
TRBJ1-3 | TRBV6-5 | ASTELLSGNTIY
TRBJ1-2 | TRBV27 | ASSLTGYPGYT